The 3 T cell receptor beta chains in this list originate from one sample, sequenced in a study of T cell clones after liver transplantation. This table comes from immunoSEQ multiplex PCR, and its TCRdb copy is limited to in-frame clones, with some not included. The table records nearly 45,000 clones, about 82% of them present only once. Sequences were derived from CD4+ T cells from blood, sampled 24 months after liver transplant. The receptors were gathered from a human patient who received a liver transplant. Some T cells may trace back to the graft donor.

The chain joins TRBV7-8 to TRBJ2-3; D remains ambiguous. Trimming cost V 0 bases and J 0 bases, with 7 bases left between them. This CDR3 spans 15 amino acids. The germline V gene encodes CDR1 SGHVS and CDR2 FQNEAQ. CDR3 loop: CASSLAGASTDTQYF. CDR3 coding DNA: TGTGCCAGCAGCTTAGCGGGCGCTAGCACAGATACGCAGTATTTT. Filled out from reference TRBV7-8 and TRBJ2-3, the complete variable domain reads GAGVSQSPRYKVAKRGQDVALRCDPISGHVSLFWYQQALGQGPEFLTYFQNEAQLDKSGLPSDRFFAERPEGSVSTLKIQRTQQEDSAVYLCASSLAGASTDTQYFGPGTRLTVL.

The rearrangement uses TRBV30 and TRBJ2-1; maybe TRBD2 (5 bases). Germline-derived CDR1 and CDR2 are GTSNPN and SVGIG (reference sequence). V shed 4 bases and J shed 2 bases, with 24 bases lying between them. The CDR3 sequence is 18 residues long. CDR3 loop: CAWTIYRGAQVTYNEQFF. CDR3 coding DNA: TGTGCCTGGACCATTTACCGGGGAGCCCAGGTCACCTACAATGAGCAGTTCTTC.

This chain links TRBV5-1 with TRBJ2-5; tentative D call: TRBD1 (6 bases). Gene TRBJ2-7 matches the end of the DNA better, so the J call may be wrong. The germline V gene encodes CDR1 SGHRS and CDR2 YFSETQ. The CDR3 sequence is 14 residues long. The chain's CDR3 is CASRITGSTYEQYF. The CDR3 region has the DNA TGCGCCAGCAGAATAACAGGGTCGACCTACGAGCAGTACTTC.